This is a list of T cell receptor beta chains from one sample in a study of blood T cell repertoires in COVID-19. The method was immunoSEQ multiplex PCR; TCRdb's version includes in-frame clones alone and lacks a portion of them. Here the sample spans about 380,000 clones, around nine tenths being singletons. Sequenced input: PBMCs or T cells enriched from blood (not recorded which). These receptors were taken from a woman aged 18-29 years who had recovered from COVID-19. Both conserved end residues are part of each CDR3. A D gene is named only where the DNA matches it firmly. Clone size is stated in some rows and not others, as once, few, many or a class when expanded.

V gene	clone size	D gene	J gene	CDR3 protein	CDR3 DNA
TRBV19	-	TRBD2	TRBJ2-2	CASNKRGEGGELFF	TGTGCCAGTAATAAGCGGGGTGAAGGCGGGGAGCTGTTTTTT
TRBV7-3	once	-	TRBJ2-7	CASSPQAFREQYF	TGTGCCAGCAGCCCCCAGGCTTTTCGCGAGCAGTACTTC
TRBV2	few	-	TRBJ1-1	CASTEWGGDEAFF	TGTGCCAGCACCGAGTGGGGGGGCGATGAAGCTTTCTTT
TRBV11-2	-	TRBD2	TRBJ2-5	CASSGLAGGPQETQYF	TGTGCCAGCTCAGGACTAGCGGGGGGCCCCCAAGAGACCCAGTACTTC
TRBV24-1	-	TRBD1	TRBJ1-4	CATSDLNDRGEEKLFF	TGTGCCACCAGTGATCTTAATGACAGGGGAGAAGAAAAACTGTTTTTT
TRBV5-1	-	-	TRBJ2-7	CASSLEQHYYEQYF	TGCGCCAGCAGCTTGGAGCAGCACTACTACGAGCAGTACTTC
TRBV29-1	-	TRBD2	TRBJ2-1	CSVYGTSRGQFF	TGCAGCGTGTACGGGACTAGTCGAGGTCAGTTCTTC
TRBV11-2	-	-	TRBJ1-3	CASSPLQGFSGNTIYF	TGTGCCAGCAGCCCACTACAGGGTTTCTCTGGAAACACCATATATTTT
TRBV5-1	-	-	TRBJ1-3	CASSFSGASGNTIYF	TGCGCCAGCAGCTTCTCAGGGGCCTCTGGAAACACCATATATTTT
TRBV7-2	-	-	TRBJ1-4	CASSLIWESGNEKLFF	TGTGCCAGCAGCTTAATATGGGAATCGGGAAATGAAAAACTGTTTTTT
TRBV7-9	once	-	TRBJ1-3	CASSLDYTIYF	TGTGCCAGCAGCTTAGACTACACCATATATTTT
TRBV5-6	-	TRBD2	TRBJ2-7	CASSLVGGNSYEQYF	TGTGCCAGCAGCTTAGTGGGAGGGAACTCCTACGAGCAGTACTTC
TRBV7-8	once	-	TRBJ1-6	CASSLYSYRAGDVPLHF	TGTGCCAGCAGCCTATATTCCTATAGGGCAGGGGACGTCCCCCTCCACTTT